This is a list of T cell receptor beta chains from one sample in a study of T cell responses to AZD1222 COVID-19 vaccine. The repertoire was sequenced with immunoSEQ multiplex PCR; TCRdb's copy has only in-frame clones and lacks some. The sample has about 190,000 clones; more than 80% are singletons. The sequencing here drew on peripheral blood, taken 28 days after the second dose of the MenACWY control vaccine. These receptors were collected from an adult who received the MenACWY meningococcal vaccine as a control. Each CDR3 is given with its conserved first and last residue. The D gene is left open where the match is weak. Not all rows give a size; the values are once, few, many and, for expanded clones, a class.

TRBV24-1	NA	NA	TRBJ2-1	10	TGTGCCACCAGTGCGCCAGGGAAGTTCTTC	CATSAPGKFF
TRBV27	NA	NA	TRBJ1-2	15	TGTGCCAGCAAGATCGTATTTCAATCTAACTATGGCTACACCTTC	CASKIVFQSNYGYTF
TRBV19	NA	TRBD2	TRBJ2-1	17	TGTGCCAGTAGTATGATGGGAGGGCGAGGTTCCTACAATGAGCAGTTCTTC	CASSMMGGRGSYNEQFF
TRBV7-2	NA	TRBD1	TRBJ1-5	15	TGTGCCAGCAGCATCGACAGGGGTAGCAATCAGCCCCAGCATTTT	CASSIDRGSNQPQHF
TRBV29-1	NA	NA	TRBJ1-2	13	TGCAGCGCGGGAGGGCAGGTTCACTCCGGCTACACCTTC	CSAGGQVHSGYTF
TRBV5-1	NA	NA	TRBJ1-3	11	TGCGCCAGCAAATCCGAAAACACCATATATTTT	CASKSENTIYF
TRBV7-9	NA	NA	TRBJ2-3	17	TGTGCCAGCAGCCGTCAGTATGAGGTCCGGTACACAGATACGCAGTATTTT	CASSRQYEVRYTDTQYF
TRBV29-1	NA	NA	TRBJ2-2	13	TGCAGCGTTGATTCAGCGTTCACCGGGGAGCTGTTTTTT	CSVDSAFTGELFF
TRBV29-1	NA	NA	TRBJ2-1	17	TGCAGCGTCGGACGGGTCCTCCTAGCCGGCTCCTACAATGAGCAGTTCTTC	CSVGRVLLAGSYNEQFF
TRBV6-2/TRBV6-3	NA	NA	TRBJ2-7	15	TGTGCCAGCAGTTATTCTCGGTCTCTCGGCTACGAGCAGTACTTC	CASSYSRSLGYEQYF
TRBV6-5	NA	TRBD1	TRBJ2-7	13	TGTGCCAGCAGGAGGGGGCTGGACTACGAGCAGTACTTC	CASRRGLDYEQYF
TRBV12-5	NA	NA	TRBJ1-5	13	TGTGCTAGTGGCTGGGCTTCAACTCAGCCCCAGCATTTT	CASGWASTQPQHF
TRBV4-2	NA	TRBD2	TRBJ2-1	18	TGTGCCAGCAGCCAAACCGTCCCGGGACTAGCGGCATACAATGAGCAGTTCTTC	CASSQTVPGLAAYNEQFF
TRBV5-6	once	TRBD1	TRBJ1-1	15	TGTGCCAGCAGAATACAGGGGGCGATCAGCACTGAAGCTTTCTTT	CASRIQGAISTEAFF
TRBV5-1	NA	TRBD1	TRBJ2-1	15	TGCGCCAGCAGCGAGACAGGGGGGTCCTACAATGAGCAGTTCTTC	CASSETGGSYNEQFF
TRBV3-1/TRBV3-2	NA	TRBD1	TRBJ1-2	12	TGTGCCAGCAGCACAGGGGACTATGGCTACACCTTC	CASSTGDYGYTF
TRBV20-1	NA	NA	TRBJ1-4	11	TGCAGTGCTAGATGGGAGGAAAAACTGTTTTTT	CSARWEEKLFF
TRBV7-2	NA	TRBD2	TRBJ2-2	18	TGTGCCAGCAGCGGACGGACTAGCGGGAGGGCCCTCACCGGGGAGCTGTTTTTT	CASSGRTSGRALTGELFF
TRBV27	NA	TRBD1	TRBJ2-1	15	TGTGCCAGCAGCCCTCTCGGACAGGGTTCCAATGAGCAGTTCTTC	CASSPLGQGSNEQFF